One and the same sample provided the 29 T cell receptor beta chains below, sequenced in a study of cytomegalovirus exposure and HLA in healthy donors. Primers included in the PCR were 60 Vbeta and 13 Jbeta primers. Clones were sequenced by immunoSEQ multiplex PCR, and TCRdb holds only the in-frame ones, with some missing. The sample has 100,000 to 150,000 clones, about 80% seen once. The sample comprised PBMCs. Receptors originate from a man between 35 and 55 years old in good health and CMV-seronegative.

The rearrangement uses TRBV6-1 and TRBJ1-1, with unresolved D. Trimming left V 3 bases short and J 1 base short, with 9 bases between. The CDR3 extends over 14 amino acids. Germline V gene lookup returns CDR1 MNHNS and CDR2 SASEGT. In nucleotides, the CDR3 is TGTGCCAGCAGTGAGACACTCGGGAACACTGAAGCTTTCTTT. Translated, it gives CASSETLGNTEAFF.

Only one count was recorded for this clone. The chain links TRBV6-1 to TRBJ2-7; TRBD1 matches 7 bases. The V gene end was trimmed by 2 bases and the J gene end by 3 bases; junction bases not matched to a gene: 10. Germline loops: CDR1 MNHNS, CDR2 SASEGT. CDR3 length equals 16 residues. In DNA, the CDR3 is TGTGCCAGCAGTGAATGGACAGGTTCCTCCTTCTACGAGCAGTACTTC. Translation: CASSEWTGSSFYEQYF.

This clone was seen a handful of times. The gene calls are TRBV29-1 and TRBJ1-3; TRBD1 might be the D (6 bases). The ends were cut back, 0 bases at V and 0 bases at J, with 12 bases in the middle. The CDR3 runs to 16 residues. CDR1 and CDR2 (germline): SQVTM, ANQGSEA. This CDR3 is CSVEEGGSFSGNTIYF. CDR3 nucleotides: TGCAGCGTTGAAGAAGGGGGTTCCTTCTCTGGAAACACCATATATTTT.

Written as DNA, the CDR3 is TGTGCCAGCAGCCAACGGAAGACAGTTACCGGGGAGCTGTTTTTT. This translates into CASSQRKTVTGELFF. The chain is built from TRBV7-9 and TRBJ2-2; D might be TRBD1 (5 bases). Germline-derived CDR1 and CDR2 are SEHNR and FQNEAQ (reference sequence). The length of the CDR3 is 15 residues. Deletions cut 5 bases from V and 5 bases from J, with 15 bases between.

The sample holds a few counts of this clone. The gene calls are TRBV6-5 and TRBJ1-2, with a possible D match to TRBD1 (5 bases). Between the trimmed V and J ends, which lost 6 bases and 3 bases, there was a span of 14 bases. Germline V gives CDR1 MNHEY, CDR2 SVGAGI. This CDR3 region has 14 residues. Written as DNA, the CDR3 is TGTGCCAGCAGGGCCCTGGGAGGGGACTATGGCTACACCTTC. This gives the protein CASRALGGDYGYTF.

The chain's CDR3 is CASSQERIGTDNEQFF. The CDR3 DNA reads as TGCGCCAGCAGCCAAGAGAGAATAGGGACAGACAATGAGCAGTTCTTC. The chain carries TRBV4-1 and TRBJ2-1; 7 bases line up with TRBD1. Trimming cost V 0 bases and J 5 bases; bases outside gene matches: 7. This CDR3 has 16 amino acids. Germline V lookup: CDR1 MGHRA, CDR2 YSYEKL.

This clone was seen once. This chain joins TRBV6-1 and TRBJ2-7; 11 nucleotides match TRBD2. The CDR3 has 14 amino acids. CDR1 and CDR2 from the germline V gene are MNHNS and SASEGT. After removal of 6 bases from V and 5 bases from J, the junction contained 6 bases not matched to a gene. The CDR3 DNA reads as TGTGCCAGCAGAGAACCGGGACTAGCGGACGAGCAGTACTTC. Amino acids: CASREPGLADEQYF.

The count of this clone is one. The chain joins TRBV5-6 to TRBJ1-2; D unclear. From germline, CDR1 is SGHDT and CDR2 YYEEEE. The CDR3 extends over 14 amino acids. V was trimmed by 6 bases and J by 4 bases, leaving 16 bases between them. The CDR3 is CASTLPGMVYGYTF. CDR3 nucleotide sequence: TGTGCCAGCACCCTGCCGGGGATGGTCTATGGCTACACCTTC.

This chain joins TRBV5-1 and TRBJ2-6, with 7 bases matching TRBD1. Germline loops: CDR1 SGHRS, CDR2 YFSETQ. The ends lost 7 bases at V and 0 bases at J; junction bases unmatched: 4. The CDR3 runs to 15 residues. CDR3 sequence: CASGDRSSGANVLTF. The CDR3 nucleotides read TGCGCCAGCGGGGACAGAAGCTCTGGGGCCAACGTCCTGACTTTC.

The rearrangement uses TRBV28 and TRBJ1-1; D call uncertain. Per germline, CDR1 MDHEN and CDR2 SYDVKM. Trimming took off 6 bases at V and 1 base at J, with 9 bases between the two ends. The CDR3 sequence is 13 residues long. The CDR3 loop is CASSKRANTEAFF. The CDR3, as DNA: TGTGCCAGCAGCAAAAGAGCGAACACTGAAGCTTTCTTT.

This clone has only one observation. The rearrangement joins TRBV2 to TRBJ2-2, with D tentatively TRBD2 (6 bases). The CDR3 spans 15 residues. Deletions cut 4 bases from V and 4 bases from J, with 13 bases between. Germline loops: CDR1 SNHLY, CDR2 FYNNEI. The CDR3 is CASSVDQGGTGELFF. The CDR3 nucleotides read TGTGCCAGCAGTGTCGATCAGGGAGGCACCGGGGAGCTGTTTTTT.

The chain combines TRBV6-1 with TRBJ1-1; no firm D call. Germline CDR1 and CDR2: MNHNS and SASEGT. V was shortened by 1 base and J by 5 bases, with 14 bases between the two germline ends. The CDR3 extends over 15 amino acids. DNA for the CDR3: TGTGCCAGCAGTGAAGTTAGTCAGAGCGAGACTGAAGCTTTCTTT. Translated, it gives CASSEVSQSETEAFF.

The chain has TRBV2 and TRBJ1-6; D unclear. V was cut by 5 bases and J by 4 bases, with 9 bases left in between. In germline, CDR1 is SNHLY, CDR2 FYNNEI. The CDR3 contains 14 residues. The CDR3 region has the DNA TGTGCCAGCAGTCCCTCCCAGTATAATTCACCCCTCCACTTT. Translated: CASSPSQYNSPLHF.

This rearrangement joins TRBV5-6 to TRBJ1-2; no clear D gene. CDR1 and CDR2 (germline): SGHDT, YYEEEE. The CDR3 runs to 11 residues. Trimming took off 0 bases at V and 14 bases at J, with 11 bases between the two ends. This CDR3 reads CASSLVAAKTF. CDR3 coding DNA: TGTGCCAGCAGCTTGGTGGCGGCTAAGACCTTC.

CDR3 nucleotide sequence: TGTGCCAGTAGTATAGATGGACTAGTGAGGTACAATGAGCAGTTCTTC. It is translated as CASSIDGLVRYNEQFF. The V call is TRBV19, the J call TRBJ2-1, with 7 nucleotides matching TRBD2. This CDR3 is built from 16 residues. With V trimmed by 0 bases and J by 4 bases, 6 bases remained unmatched. Germline lookup yields CDR1 LNHDA and CDR2 SQIVND (reference sequence).

For the CDR3, the DNA is TGTGCCATCAGTGAATCGGGTTCAGGGGCCTACGAGCAGTACTTC. Protein product: CAISESGSGAYEQYF. The V gene is TRBV10-3, the J gene TRBJ2-7; D possibly corresponds to TRBD1 (6 bases). Germline values: CDR1 ENHRY, CDR2 SYGVKD. V was pared by 3 bases and J by 2 bases, with 14 bases between. The CDR3 sequence is 15 residues long.

This rearrangement joins TRBV11-2 to TRBJ2-1; D might be TRBD2 (7 bases). This CDR3 contains 17 residues. V was cut by 3 bases and J by 8 bases, with 23 bases left in between. Germline-derived CDR1 and CDR2 are SGHAT and FQNNGV. CDR3 loop: CASSFPSSRGPRDEQFF. For the CDR3, the DNA is TGTGCCAGCAGCTTCCCCAGTTCGCGGGGGCCGAGGGATGAGCAGTTCTTC.

J is TRBJ2-7 and V is TRBV21-1; the tabulated D call, TRBD1, remains unverified against the DNA. TRBV21-1 is described as a pseudogene. CDR3 length: 16 amino acids. The CDR3 protein is CASSERPKSTDYEQYF. The CDR3 bases are TGTGCCAGCAGCGAACGCCCAAAGTCCACAGACTACGAGCAGTACTTC.

This clone was counted a single time. This chain uses TRBV6-5 with TRBJ2-6; no clear D. Per the germline V gene, CDR1 is MNHEY and CDR2 is SVGAGI. The CDR3 covers 14 residues. V gave up 3 bases and J gave up 0 bases, with 3 bases separating them. The CDR3 sequence: CASSYRSGANVLTF. In nucleotides, the CDR3 is TGTGCCAGCAGTTATCGCTCTGGGGCCAACGTCCTGACTTTC.

The chain combines TRBV6-5 with TRBJ2-7, with a weak D call TRBD1 (6 bases). The CDR3 loop spans 16 amino acids. Trimming removed 0 bases from V and 0 bases from J, with 12 bases in between. Germline values: CDR1 MNHEY, CDR2 SVGAGI. CDR3 DNA sequence: TGTGCCAGCAGTTACTCCTCGACAGGCTACTCCTACGAGCAGTACTTC. Translating it yields CASSYSSTGYSYEQYF.

This chain connects TRBV30 to TRBJ1-2, with unresolved D. Trimming removed 8 bases from V and 4 bases from J, with 17 bases in between. The CDR3 runs to 13 residues. Germline-derived CDR1 and CDR2 are GTSNPN and SVGIG (reference sequence). CDR3 DNA: TGTGCCCTCCCGCCAGGAGGAGGCTATGGCTACACCTTC. The encoded protein is CALPPGGGYGYTF.

This chain joins TRBV23-1 and TRBJ1-5, with D perhaps TRBD1 (5 bases). TRBV23-1 is treated as an ORF (open reading frame) with a function not yet certain. Trimming pared 1 base from V and 2 bases from J, leaving 12 bases between. CDR3 length equals 16 residues. The DNA of the CDR3 is TGCGCCAGCAGTCAATATCCAGGGAAAGGCAATCAGCCCCAGCATTTT. Encoded protein: CASSQYPGKGNQPQHF.

The chain couples TRBV30 to TRBJ1-1; weak D call: TRBD1 (5 bases). V was clipped by 4 bases and J by 11 bases, with 20 bases between them. Germline values: CDR1 GTSNPN, CDR2 SVGIG (reference sequence). CDR3 length: 13 amino acids. For the CDR3, the DNA is TGTGCCTGGACGCCCCAAGTGGGGCGCGCGGCTTTCTTT. This translates into CAWTPQVGRAAFF.

The V and J genes are TRBV28 and TRBJ2-1; TRBD2 agrees at 13 bases. CDR1 and CDR2 from the germline V gene are MDHEN and SYDVKM. The trim removed 6 bases at V and 7 bases at J, leaving 9 bases unmatched. There are 16 residues in the CDR3. The CDR3 here is CASSRTSGRAKNEQFF. CDR3 in DNA: TGTGCCAGCAGCCGTACTAGCGGGAGGGCCAAAAATGAGCAGTTCTTC.

The chain uses TRBV28 and TRBJ2-7; tentatively, D is TRBD1 (6 bases). V was clipped by 6 bases and J by 9 bases, with 15 bases between them. The CDR3 consists of 12 residues. Germline values: CDR1 MDHEN, CDR2 SYDVKM. The CDR3 reads CASSIGTRGQYF. The CDR3, as DNA: TGTGCCAGCAGCATAGGTACCAGGGGGCAGTACTTC.

In its sample, this clone was seen a few times. The V call is TRBV7-6, the J call TRBJ2-5, with 7 bases fitting TRBD1. V lost 3 bases, J lost 3 bases, and 1 base stayed unmatched. Germline CDR1 and CDR2: SGHVS and FNYEAQ. There are 13 residues in the CDR3. The CDR3 DNA sequence: TGTGCCAGCAGCTTTGACAGGGAAGAGACCCAGTACTTC. This translates into CASSFDREETQYF.

The chain uses TRBV7-9 and TRBJ2-4, with 12 bases matching TRBD1. Germline V gene lookup returns CDR1 SEHNR and CDR2 FQNEAQ (reference sequence). Trimming took 5 bases from V and 5 from J; bases not matched to a gene: 4. The length of the CDR3 is 15 residues. CDR3 in amino acids: CASSIGTGGENIQYF. DNA of the CDR3: TGTGCCAGCAGCATCGGGACAGGGGGCGAAAACATTCAGTACTTC.

The gene calls are TRBV9 and TRBJ2-3; 7 bases are a match to TRBD2. The CDR3 is 15 amino acids. V dropped 4 bases and J dropped 2; count of bases not matched to a gene: 7. Germline values: CDR1 SGDLS, CDR2 YYNGEE. The CDR3 nucleotides are TGTGCCAGCAGCTCGAGACTAGCACTCACAGATACGCAGTATTTT. Translating gives CASSSRLALTDTQYF.

About this clone itself: Additional DNA sequences in this sample encode the identical CDR3. This chain links TRBV25-1 with TRBJ2-7; 9 nucleotides line up with TRBD1. Germline V gene lookup returns CDR1 MGHDK and CDR2 SYGVNS. The ends lost 6 bases at V and 0 bases at J; junction bases unmatched: 6. The CDR3 has 15 amino acids. In DNA, the CDR3 is TGTGCCAGCAGCCTAACAGGGGGCAGCTCCTACGAGCAGTACTTC. It specifies CASSLTGGSSYEQYF.